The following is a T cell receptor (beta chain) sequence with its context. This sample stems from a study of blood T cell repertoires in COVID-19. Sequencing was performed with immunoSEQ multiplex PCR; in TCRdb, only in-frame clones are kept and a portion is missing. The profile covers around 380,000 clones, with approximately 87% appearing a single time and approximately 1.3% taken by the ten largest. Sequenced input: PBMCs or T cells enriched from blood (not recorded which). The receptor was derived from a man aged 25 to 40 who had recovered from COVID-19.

In DNA form, the CDR3 reads TGTGCCAGCAAATTTACAGGGGGCACTCAGCCCCAGCATTTT. Its protein is CASKFTGGTQPQHF. This chain connects TRBV27 to TRBJ1-5; TRBD1 matches 9 bases. CDR3 length: 14 amino acids. Germline V CDR1 and CDR2: MNHEY, SMNVEV (reference sequence). V was pared by 7 bases and J by 6 bases, with 7 bases of the junction left unmatched.